This T cell receptor beta chain was sequenced for a study of OX40 agonist ivuxolimab in advanced cancers. The wider study: People in dose escalation had one of these cancers: hepatocellular carcinoma, melanoma, renal cell or head and neck cancer.

Only in-frame clones appear in the TCRdb table, and some are missing; sequencing was by immunoSEQ multiplex PCR. This table holds some 3,400 clones, more than 85% found once. Germline CDR1 and CDR2: SGHRS and YFSETQ. CDR3 size: 15 residues. V gave up 3 bases and J gave up 6 bases; unmatched junction bases: 4. Patients with autoimmune history or systemic immunosuppression were excluded. General study points: Also showing low normalized T-cell clonal expansion were some of the nonresponders.

Note on this clone: Its cognate antigen is unknown.

Sample: CD4+ or CD8+ T cells sorted from blood, taken in a trial of the OX40 agonist ivuxolimab. The chain combines TRBV5-1 with TRBJ2-1, with 12 bases identical to TRBD2. This receptor was obtained from an adult with an advanced solid tumor such as melanoma, head and neck, liver or kidney cancer. CDR3 nucleotide sequence: TGCGCCAGCAGCTCGGGACTAGCGGGCCCCAATGAGCAGTTCTTC. This translates into CASSSGLAGPNEQFF.